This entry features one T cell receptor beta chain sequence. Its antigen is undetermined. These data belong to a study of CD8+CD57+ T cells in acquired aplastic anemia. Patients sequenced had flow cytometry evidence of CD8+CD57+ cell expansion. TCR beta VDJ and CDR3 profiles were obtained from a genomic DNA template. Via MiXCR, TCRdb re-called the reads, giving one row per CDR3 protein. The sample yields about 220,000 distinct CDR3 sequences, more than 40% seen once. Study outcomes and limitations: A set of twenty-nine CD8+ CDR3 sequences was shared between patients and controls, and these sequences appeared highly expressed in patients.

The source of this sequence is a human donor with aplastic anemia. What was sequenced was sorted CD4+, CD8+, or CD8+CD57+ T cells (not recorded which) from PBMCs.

The CDR3 reads CAWSVQGTTEAFF. The CDR3 DNA reads TGTGCCTGGAGTGTCCAGGGAACCACTGAAGCTTTCTTT. The chain combines TRBV30 with TRBJ1-1; D perhaps matches TRBD1 (5 bases). V was pared by 0 bases and J by 4 bases, with 9 bases between. The CDR3 runs 13 residues. Germline V gene data show CDR1 as GTSNPN and CDR2 as SVGIG (reference sequence).